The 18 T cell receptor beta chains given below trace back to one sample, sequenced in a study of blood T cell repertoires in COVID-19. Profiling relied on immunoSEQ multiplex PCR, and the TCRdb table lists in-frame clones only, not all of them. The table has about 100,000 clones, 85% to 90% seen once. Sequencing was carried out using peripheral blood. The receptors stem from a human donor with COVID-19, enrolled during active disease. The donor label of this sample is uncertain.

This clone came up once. The CDR3 DNA is TGTGCCAGCAGCCCGCACACCGACATTAGCACAGATACGCAGTATTTT. It codes for CASSPHTDISTDTQYF. The chain employs TRBV13 and TRBJ2-3; the D is unclear. CDR3 length equals 16 residues. Germline CDR1 and CDR2: PRHDT and FYEKMQ (reference sequence). With 5 bases removed from V and 0 bases from J, the gap between germline ends came to 15 bases.

CDR3 region: CASSTRQGSGYTF. As DNA, the CDR3 is TGTGCCAGTAGTACGCGGCAGGGGAGCGGCTACACCTTC. The rearrangement links TRBV19 to TRBJ1-2, with D tentatively TRBD1 (6 bases). The CDR3 is 13 amino acids. CDR1 and CDR2 from the germline V gene are LNHDA and SQIVND (reference sequence). V was cut by 4 bases and J by 8 bases, with 14 bases left in between.

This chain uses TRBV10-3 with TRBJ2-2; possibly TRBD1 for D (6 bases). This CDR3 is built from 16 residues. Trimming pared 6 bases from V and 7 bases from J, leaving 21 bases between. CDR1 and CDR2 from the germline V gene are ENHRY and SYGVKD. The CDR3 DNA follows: TGTGCCATCAGCGTCGACAGGACGGGGTTTCACGGGGAGCTGTTTTTT. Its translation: CAISVDRTGFHGELFF.

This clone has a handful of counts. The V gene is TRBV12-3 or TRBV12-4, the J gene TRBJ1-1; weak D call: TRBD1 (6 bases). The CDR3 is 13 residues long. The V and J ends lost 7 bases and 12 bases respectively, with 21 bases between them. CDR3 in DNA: TGTGCCAGCACCGAGGGGCGGGGGCGTCGAACTTTCTTT. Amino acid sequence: CASTEGRGRRTFF.

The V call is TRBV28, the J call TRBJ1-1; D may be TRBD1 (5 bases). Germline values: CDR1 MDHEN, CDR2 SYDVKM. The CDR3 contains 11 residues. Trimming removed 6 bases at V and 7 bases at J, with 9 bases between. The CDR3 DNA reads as TGTGCCAGCAGACGACAGCTTGAAGCTTTCTTT. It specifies CASRRQLEAFF.

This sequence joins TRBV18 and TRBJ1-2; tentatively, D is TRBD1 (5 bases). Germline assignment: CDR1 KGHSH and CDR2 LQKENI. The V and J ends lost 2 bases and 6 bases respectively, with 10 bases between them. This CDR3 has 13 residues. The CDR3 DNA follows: TGTGCCAGCTCACCAAGGGGCCGCGATGGCTACACCTTC. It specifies CASSPRGRDGYTF.

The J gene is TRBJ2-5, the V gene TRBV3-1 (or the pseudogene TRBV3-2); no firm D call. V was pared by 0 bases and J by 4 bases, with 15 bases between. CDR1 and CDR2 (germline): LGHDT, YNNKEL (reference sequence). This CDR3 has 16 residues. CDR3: CASSQDFSSVGETQYF. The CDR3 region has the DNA TGTGCCAGCAGCCAAGATTTCTCCTCTGTCGGAGAGACCCAGTACTTC.

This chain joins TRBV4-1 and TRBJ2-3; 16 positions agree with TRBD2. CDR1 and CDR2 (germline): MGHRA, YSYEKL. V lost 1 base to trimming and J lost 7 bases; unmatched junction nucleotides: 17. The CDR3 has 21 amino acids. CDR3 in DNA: TGCGCCAGCAGCCAAGGCCACAAGGGACTAGCGGGGGGGCGAGGTACGAATACGCAGTATTTT. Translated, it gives CASSQGHKGLAGGRGTNTQYF.

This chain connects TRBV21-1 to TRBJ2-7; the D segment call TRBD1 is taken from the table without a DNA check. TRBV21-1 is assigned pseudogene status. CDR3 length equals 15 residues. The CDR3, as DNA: TGTGCCAGAGGAGGACAGCCCCAATCGATCTACGAGCAGTACTTC. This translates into CARGGQPQSIYEQYF.

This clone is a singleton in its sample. CDR3 in amino acids: CASRLCRHFYEQYF. CDR3 bases: TGTGCAAGTCGCCTCTGCAGACACTTCTACGAGCAGTACTTC. The gene calls are TRBV12-2 and TRBJ2-7; the DNA was not compared with TRBD1, the D call given in the table. TRBV12-2 constitutes a pseudogene. This CDR3 is built from 14 residues.

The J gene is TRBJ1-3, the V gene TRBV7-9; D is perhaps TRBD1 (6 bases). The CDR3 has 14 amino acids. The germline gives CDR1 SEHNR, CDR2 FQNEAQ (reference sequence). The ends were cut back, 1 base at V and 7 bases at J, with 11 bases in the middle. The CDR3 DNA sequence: TGTGCCAGCAGCTTAGGGACAGCATCCAACACCATATATTTT. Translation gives CASSLGTASNTIYF.

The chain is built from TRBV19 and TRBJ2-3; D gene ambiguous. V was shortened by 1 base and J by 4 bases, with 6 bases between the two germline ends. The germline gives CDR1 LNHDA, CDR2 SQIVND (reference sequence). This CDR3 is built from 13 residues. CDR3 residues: CASSIALSDTQYF. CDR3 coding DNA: TGTGCCAGTAGTATAGCCCTATCAGATACGCAGTATTTT.

CDR3 sequence: CASSFEEGYTF. CDR3 nucleotides: TGTGCCAGCAGCTTCGAGGAAGGCTACACCTTC. J is TRBJ1-2 and V is TRBV5-4; D gene ambiguous. CDR3 size: 11 residues. V was shortened by 2 bases and J by 8 bases, with 7 bases between the two germline ends. Per the germline V gene, CDR1 is SGHNT and CDR2 is YYREEE (reference sequence).

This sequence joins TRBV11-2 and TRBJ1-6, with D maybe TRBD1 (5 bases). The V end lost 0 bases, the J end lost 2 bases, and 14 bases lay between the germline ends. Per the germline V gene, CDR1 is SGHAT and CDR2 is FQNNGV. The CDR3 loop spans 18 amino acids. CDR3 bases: TGTGCCAGCAGCTTAGAGCCCGTCGACAGCGCCTATAATTCACCCCTCCACTTT. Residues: CASSLEPVDSAYNSPLHF. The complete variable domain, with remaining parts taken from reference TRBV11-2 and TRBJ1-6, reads EAGVAQSPRYKIIEKRQSVAFWCNPISGHATLYWYQQILGQGPKLLIQFQNNGVVDDSQLPKDRFSAERLKGVDSTLKIQPAKLEDSAVYLCASSLEPVDSAYNSPLHFGNGTRLTVT.

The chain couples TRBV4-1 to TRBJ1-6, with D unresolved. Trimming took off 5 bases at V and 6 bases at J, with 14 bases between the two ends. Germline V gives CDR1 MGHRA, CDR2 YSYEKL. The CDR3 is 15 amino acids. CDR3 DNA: TGCGCCAGCAGCGCCCGGGGTCCTATTAATTCACCCCTCCACTTT. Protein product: CASSARGPINSPLHF.

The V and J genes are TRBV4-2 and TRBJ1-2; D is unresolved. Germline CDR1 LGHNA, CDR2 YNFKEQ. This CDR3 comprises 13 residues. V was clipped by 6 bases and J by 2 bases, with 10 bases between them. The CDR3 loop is CASSPGGNYGYTF. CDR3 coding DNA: TGTGCCAGCAGTCCAGGAGGAAACTATGGCTACACCTTC.

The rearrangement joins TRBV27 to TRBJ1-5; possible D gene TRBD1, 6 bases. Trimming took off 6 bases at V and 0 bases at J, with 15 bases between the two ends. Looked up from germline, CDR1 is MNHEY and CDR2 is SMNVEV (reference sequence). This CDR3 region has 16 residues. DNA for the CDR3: TGTGCCAGCAGGCCTGGGGGCGCGTATAGCAATCAGCCCCAGCATTTT. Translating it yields CASRPGGAYSNQPQHF.

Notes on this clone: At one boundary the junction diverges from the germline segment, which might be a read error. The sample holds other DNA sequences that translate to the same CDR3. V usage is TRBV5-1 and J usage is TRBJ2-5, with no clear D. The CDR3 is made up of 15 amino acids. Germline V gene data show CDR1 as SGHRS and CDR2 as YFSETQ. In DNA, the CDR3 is TGCGCCAGTAGCTTGGCCCAAACACGGGAAGAGACCCAGTACTTC. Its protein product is CASSLAQTREETQYF.